This T cell receptor beta chain is from a study of blood T cell repertoires in COVID-19. Profiled with immunoSEQ multiplex PCR; TCRdb holds only in-frame clones, not every one. The sample has 120,000 or so clones, roughly 85% seen once. As concerns this clone: Other DNA sequences from this sample encode an identical CDR3 as well.

Trimming pared 3 bases from V and 1 base from J, leaving 6 bases between. CDR3 size: 13 residues. The sequenced sample was peripheral blood. The receptor's source is an elderly man with active or convalescent COVID-19. The rearrangement links TRBV12-3 or TRBV12-4 to TRBJ1-1; a possible D gene is TRBD1 (5 bases). CDR3 region: CASSFQGNTEAFF. The CDR3 nucleotides are TGTGCCAGCAGTTTCCAGGGGAACACTGAAGCTTTCTTT.